Listed here are 17 T cell receptor beta chains from one sample, sequenced in a study of T cell changes during pregnancy in multiple sclerosis. Assay: immunoSEQ multiplex PCR; the TCRdb copy retains only in-frame clones and omits some. Of around 57,000 clones listed, 91% are singletons. Sequences were derived from peripheral blood, sampled in the third trimester of pregnancy. The receptors derive from a female donor in good health, enrolled as a control in a pregnancy study.

A single count supports this clone. In DNA form, the CDR3 reads TGTGCCAGCAGCCCCGGGGGGGTGCCCGCTGAAGCTTTCTTT. The encoded protein is CASSPGGVPAEAFF. The chain combines TRBV7-9 with TRBJ1-1, with D perhaps TRBD1 (5 bases). V lost 5 bases to trimming and J lost 6 bases, with 16 bases between them. CDR3 size: 14 residues. Germline loops: CDR1 SEHNR, CDR2 FQNEAQ (reference sequence).

V usage is TRBV6-1 and J usage is TRBJ1-2; no clear D. The CDR3 has 11 amino acids. V lost 6 bases, J lost 3 bases, and 5 bases lay in between. Germline V gene lookup returns CDR1 MNHNS and CDR2 SASEGT. Here the CDR3 DNA reads TGTGCCAGCAGGAGAGACTATGGCTACACCTTC. Amino acids: CASRRDYGYTF.

V is TRBV10-1 and J is TRBJ2-1; 10 positions match TRBD2. The CDR3 contains 14 residues. Germline CDR1 is WNHNN and CDR2 is SYGVQD (reference sequence). With 6 bases clipped from V and 7 bases from J, the junction kept 6 bases outside the gene matches. CDR3 sequence (DNA): TGCGCCAGCAGCAGCGGGGGGGCAAGGAATGAGCAGTTCTTC. Translating it yields CASSSGGARNEQFF.

The DNA for the CDR3 is TGTGCCAGCAGCGGACTGAGCACCGGGGAGCTGTTTTTT. Protein product: CASSGLSTGELFF. The gene calls are TRBV5-6 and TRBJ2-2; D is possibly TRBD2 (5 bases). Looked up from germline, CDR1 is SGHDT and CDR2 is YYEEEE. This CDR3 contains 13 residues. The V and J ends lost 4 bases and 4 bases respectively, with 8 bases between them.

This clone was counted a single time. V and J are TRBV4-1 and TRBJ1-1; 7 positions agree with TRBD1. This CDR3 region has 15 residues. Germline V gene lookup returns CDR1 MGHRA and CDR2 YSYEKL. Trimming took 2 bases from V and 5 from J; bases not matched to a gene: 8. CDR3 sequence (DNA): TGCGCCAGCAGCCAACGACAGGGTGGGGAGACTGAAGCTTTCTTT. Residues: CASSQRQGGETEAFF.

This CDR3 reads CSVSTGFYSNQPQHF. The CDR3 DNA is TGCAGCGTTAGTACAGGGTTTTATAGCAATCAGCCCCAGCATTTT. The chain employs TRBV29-1 and TRBJ1-5, with D possibly TRBD1 on 6 matching bases. Between the trimmed V and J ends, which lost 5 bases and 0 bases, there was a span of 14 bases. This CDR3 has 15 amino acids. Germline lookup yields CDR1 SQVTM and CDR2 ANQGSEA.

The CDR3, as DNA: TGTGCCAGCAGTTTTGCGGAGAACACTGAAGCTTTCTTT. The encoded protein is CASSFAENTEAFF. The rearrangement joins TRBV28 to TRBJ1-1; D remains unclear. Trimming removed 3 bases from V and 1 base from J, with 6 bases in between. This CDR3 is built from 13 residues. Germline lookup yields CDR1 MDHEN and CDR2 SYDVKM.

In DNA, the CDR3 is TGTGCCAGCAGAGGACTAGCGGGATACAATGAGCAGTTCTTC. Its protein product is CASRGLAGYNEQFF. The gene calls are TRBV27 and TRBJ2-1; 12 nucleotides match TRBD2. The CDR3 consists of 14 residues. The ends lost 6 bases at V and 4 bases at J; junction bases unmatched: 1. The V gene's germline CDR1 is MNHEY and CDR2 SMNVEV (reference sequence).

The table lists this clone with a few counts. The J gene is TRBJ1-1, the V gene TRBV7-9, with 9 bases aligning to TRBD1. CDR3 length equals 14 residues. Germline values: CDR1 SEHNR, CDR2 FQNEAQ (reference sequence). Losses at the gene ends were 6 bases for V and 5 bases for J; bases not matched to a gene: 7. The CDR3 sequence is CASSHDRGETEAFF. The CDR3 region has the DNA TGTGCCAGCAGTCATGACAGGGGGGAAACTGAAGCTTTCTTT. Full variable domain (missing parts from reference TRBV7-9 and TRBJ1-1): DTGVSQNPRHKITKRGQNVTFRCDPISEHNRLYWYRQTLGQGPEFLTYFQNEAQLEKSRLLSDRFSAERPKGSFSTLEIQRTEQGDSAMYLCASSHDRGETEAFFGQGTRLTVV.

This chain joins TRBV11-3 and TRBJ2-1; D is possibly TRBD1 (7 bases). V gave up 5 bases and J gave up 5 bases, with 19 bases separating them. CDR1 SGHNT and CDR2 YENEEA come from the germline V gene. The CDR3 has 16 amino acids. This chain's CDR3 is CASSVGQGGINNEQFF. The CDR3 DNA sequence: TGTGCCAGCAGCGTAGGCCAGGGGGGTATAAACAATGAGCAGTTCTTC.

The rearrangement links TRBV10-3 to TRBJ1-5; tentatively, D is TRBD1 (5 bases). The CDR3 totals 18 residues. Trimming left V 0 bases short and J 5 bases short, with 20 bases between. The V gene's germline CDR1 is ENHRY and CDR2 SYGVKD. As DNA, the CDR3 is TGTGCCATCAGTGAGTCTGGGATGGGGGACTTCATCTATCAGCCCCAGCATTTT. Translated, it gives CAISESGMGDFIYQPQHF.

This chain links TRBV6-5 with TRBJ2-5; maybe TRBD1 (5 bases). The CDR3 has 13 residues. Trimming took off 4 bases at V and 4 bases at J, with 10 bases between the two ends. Germline lookup yields CDR1 MNHEY and CDR2 SVGAGI. The CDR3 reads CASSWGPGETQYF. The DNA of the CDR3 is TGTGCCAGCAGTTGGGGCCCTGGAGAGACCCAGTACTTC.

The chain has TRBV6-5 and TRBJ2-1, with 10 bases fitting TRBD2. Losses at the gene ends were 2 bases for V and 5 bases for J; bases not matched to a gene: 6. CDR1 and CDR2 (germline): MNHEY, SVGAGI. CDR3 length equals 16 residues. Here the CDR3 DNA reads TGTGCCAGCAGTTACCTCGGACTAGCGGAAGACAATGAGCAGTTCTTC. Protein product: CASSYLGLAEDNEQFF.

This sequence joins TRBV7-6 and TRBJ2-1; D gene ambiguous. V gave up 5 bases and J gave up 2 bases, with 7 bases separating them. The length of the CDR3 is 13 residues. Germline V CDR1 and CDR2: SGHVS, FNYEAQ. CDR3 sequence reads: CASSPTTYNEQFF. CDR3 nucleotides: TGTGCCAGCAGCCCTACCACCTACAATGAGCAGTTCTTC.

This rearrangement joins TRBV11-2 to TRBJ2-5; 11 bases are shared with TRBD2. The CDR3 contains 16 residues. In germline, CDR1 is SGHAT, CDR2 FQNNGV. J was trimmed by 5 bases and V by 2 bases; bases with no gene match: 7. The CDR3 region has the DNA TGTGCCAGCAGCTTACTAACTAGCGGGAGCGGGGAGACCCAGTACTTC. Its protein is CASSLLTSGSGETQYF.

The V gene is TRBV28, the J gene TRBJ1-2; 7 bases are a match to TRBD1. Trimming at V came to 6 bases and at J to 8 bases, leaving 12 bases not matched to a gene. The CDR3 covers 14 residues. Germline lookup yields CDR1 MDHEN and CDR2 SYDVKM. CDR3 loop: CASRRRTGAYGYTF. Here the CDR3 DNA reads TGTGCCAGCAGGCGAAGAACAGGGGCGTACGGCTACACCTTC.

Here the CDR3 reads CASSSIGGEETQYF. The CDR3 bases are TGTGCCAGCAGCTCCATAGGGGGGGAAGAGACCCAGTACTTC. The chain combines TRBV5-6 with TRBJ2-5; weak D call: TRBD2 (7 bases). Germline V CDR1 and CDR2: SGHDT, YYEEEE. The CDR3 has 14 amino acids. Trimming took 3 bases from V and 3 from J, leaving 12 bases between them.